The subject of this entry is one TCR beta chain. J gave up 3 bases and V 5 bases, and 12 bases lay outside the gene matches. Germline V CDR1 and CDR2: WSHSY, SAAADI. The CDR3 has 17 residues. This sample is drawn from a study of blood T cell repertoires in COVID-19. Study at large: Material from acute and convalescent COVID-19 was sourced from the United States, Italy and Spain. Nucleic acid was either cDNA or gDNA, and it came from T cells, B-cell-depleted T cells, or PBMCs.

In the source study's methods: Reference gene primers were amplified, and this amplification served to estimate nucleated cell counts. This table comes from immunoSEQ multiplex PCR, and its TCRdb copy is limited to in-frame clones, with some not included. V and J calls and clone size are copied from that table; D and trimming were computed from the DNA. The sample has 150,000 or so clones; roughly nine tenths are singletons. The chain employs TRBV10-2 and TRBJ2-2; TRBD1 matches 7 bases. Sample: peripheral blood. The sequence was collected from a woman between 40 and 50 years old with acute or convalescent COVID-19. Here the CDR3 reads CASSLLTGVTDTGELFF. The CDR3 bases are TGCGCCAGCAGTCTCCTTACAGGGGTAACCGACACCGGGGAGCTGTTTTTT.